This entry is about one TCR beta chain. The data derive from a study of glioma-infiltrating T cells. With 0 bases removed from V and 5 bases from J, the gap between germline ends came to 8 bases. The CDR3 runs 13 residues. Germline V CDR1 and CDR2: SGHAT, FQNNGV. Using RNA template, CDR3s of TCR alpha and beta were amplified with iRepertoire arm-PCR. TCRdb independently ran MiXCR on the multiplex PCR reads; one entry per CDR3 protein. The sample carries about 380,000 distinct CDR3 sequences, roughly two fifths recorded once. The rearrangement joins TRBV11-2 to TRBJ2-7; D uncertain. The TCR originated in a human donor with low-grade glioma or glioblastoma, undergoing nonglioma brain surgery, or in good health (not recorded which). Sequenced material: glioma tissue, nonneoplastic brain tissue, or PBMCs (not recorded which). Written as DNA, the CDR3 is TGTGCCAGCAGCTTAGAGTCCTACAACGAGCAGTACTTC. It encodes CASSLESYNEQYF.